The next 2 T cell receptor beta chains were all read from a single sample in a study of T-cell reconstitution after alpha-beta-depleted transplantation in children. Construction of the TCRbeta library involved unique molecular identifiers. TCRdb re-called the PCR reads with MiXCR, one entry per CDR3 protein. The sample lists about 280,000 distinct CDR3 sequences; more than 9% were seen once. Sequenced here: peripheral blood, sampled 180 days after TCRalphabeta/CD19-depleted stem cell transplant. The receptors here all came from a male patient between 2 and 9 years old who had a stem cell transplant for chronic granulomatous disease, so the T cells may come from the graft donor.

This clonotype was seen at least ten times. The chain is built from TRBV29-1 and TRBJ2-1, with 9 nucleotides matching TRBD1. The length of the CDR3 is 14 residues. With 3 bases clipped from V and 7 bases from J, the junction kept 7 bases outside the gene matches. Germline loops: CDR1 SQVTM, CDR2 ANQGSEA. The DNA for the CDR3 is TGCAGCGTTGACCGGGACAGGGTGGTGAATGAGCAGTTCTTC. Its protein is CSVDRDRVVNEQFF.

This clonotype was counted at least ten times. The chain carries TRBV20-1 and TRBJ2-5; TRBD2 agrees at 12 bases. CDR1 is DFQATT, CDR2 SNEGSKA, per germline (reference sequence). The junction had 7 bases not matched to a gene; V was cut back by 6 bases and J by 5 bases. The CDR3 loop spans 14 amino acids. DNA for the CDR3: TGCAGTGCCGGTCTAGCGGGGGGGCCGGAGACCCAGTACTTC. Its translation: CSAGLAGGPETQYF.